Listed here is a single T cell receptor (beta chain). Antigen: not known. Sequence at one end of the junction differs from germline and may be a read error. Looked up from germline, CDR1 is SGHRS and CDR2 is YFSETQ. The CDR3 consists of 12 residues. This sample stems from a study of T cells after yellow fever vaccination. General study results and limits: A small share of clonotypes appeared in both CD4 and CD8 compartments.

TCRdb redid the calling of the 5' RACE reads with MiXCR, one entry per CDR3 protein. The sample includes roughly 250,000 distinct CDR3 sequences, about an eighth seen only once; the top ten take roughly 0.5%. This chain uses TRBV5-1 with TRBJ2-7, with D tentatively TRBD1 (6 bases). The source is a young man who received the YFV17D yellow fever vaccine. Sequenced material: CD4+ T cells sorted from PBMCs, taken 45 days after the yellow fever booster vaccination. The CDR3 coding sequence is TGCGACAGCAGGGGCGCAGGGGTCCAGCAGTACTTC. It yields the protein CDSRGAGVQQYF.